This entry lists 27 T cell receptor beta chains sequenced from one sample in a study of T cell clonality in common variable immunodeficiency. Libraries were prepared by immunoSEQ multiplex PCR; TCRdb keeps only in-frame clonotypes and omits some of them. The data show some 64,000 clones, with none appearing a single time. Sequences were obtained from peripheral blood mononuclear cells. Receptors originate from a person aged 18 to 70 in good health.

This clone was observed many times. The CDR3 bases that were read are TGTGCCTGGAGTCCGACAGGGAGGAATGAAAAA. Translating gives CAWSPTGRNEK. The entire CDR3 sequence reads CAWSPTGRNEKLFF. The rearrangement joins TRBV30 to TRBJ1-4; TRBD1 matches 7 bases. With the read ending 3 residues before the CDR3 end, the germline J gene is used to fill in that end. The CDR3 contains 14 residues. Germline V gives CDR1 GTSNPN, CDR2 SVGIG (reference sequence). The junction had 5 bases not matched to a gene; V was cut back by 2 bases and J by 5 bases.

This clone came up many times. The CDR3 end lies 3 residues beyond the end of the read and is filled in from the germline J gene. The chain uses TRBV2 and TRBJ2-7; no clear D gene. Germline values: CDR1 SNHLY, CDR2 FYNNEI. The CDR3 length is 13 residues. V gave up 4 bases and J gave up 2 bases, with 9 bases separating them. The DNA read from the CDR3 is TGTGCCAGCAGTGTTGGTCCAGCCTACGAG. Translated, it gives CASSVGPAYE. The whole CDR3 protein is CASSVGPAYEQYF.

Comments on this clone: This likely came from a read error, as a far larger clone is one base away. The read terminates 3 residues ahead of where the CDR3 ends, so the germline J gene completes it. This specimen includes other DNA sequences encoding the same CDR3. The chain joins TRBV18 to TRBJ1-1; a possible D gene is TRBD1 (6 bases). This CDR3 comprises 12 residues. Germline V gives CDR1 KGHSH, CDR2 LQKENI. Incomplete CDR3 DNA: TGTGCCAGCTCACCTAACAGGGAAGAG. Protein product: CASSPNREE. The CDR3 reads in full as CASSPNREEAFF.

This clone was picked up many times. Read sequence stops 3 residues before the CDR3 end, and the germline J gene provides the missing end. This chain uses TRBV14 with TRBJ2-7; D is possibly TRBD1 (5 bases). V lost 3 bases and J lost 5, with 11 bases in between. CDR1 and CDR2 from the germline V gene are SGHDN and FVKESK. The CDR3 consists of 13 residues. The CDR3 is CASSHPGKNEQYF. The DNA read from the CDR3 is TGTGCCAGCAGCCACCCAGGGAAGAACGAG. Complete variable domain (other parts from reference TRBV14 and TRBJ2-7): EAGVTQFPSHSVIEKGQTVTLRCDPISGHDNLYWYRRVMGKEIKFLLHFVKESKQDESGMPNNRFLAERTGGTYSTLKVQPAELEDSGVYFCASSHPGKNEQYFGPGTRLTVT.

Only a few counts were recorded for this clone. The CDR3 extends 3 residues past the end of the read, so its final part is completed from the germline J gene. The chain employs TRBV18 and TRBJ2-2, with a tentative D call TRBD2 (6 bases). The ends were cut back, 0 bases at V and 5 bases at J, with 13 bases in the middle. Germline V gives CDR1 KGHSH, CDR2 LQKENI. The length of the CDR3 is 16 residues. CDR3 protein: CASSPPEGRPTGELFF. The covered CDR3 bases are TGTGCCAGCTCACCACCGGAGGGGAGACCTACCGGGGAG.

In this sample, this clone turned up many times. The read stops 3 residues short of the end of the CDR3; the missing end is completed from the germline J gene. The chain employs TRBV19 and TRBJ1-2, with D unresolved. Trimming stripped 7 bases from V and 4 bases from J, with 22 bases between. Germline assignment: CDR1 LNHDA and CDR2 SQIVND (reference sequence). The CDR3 is made up of 16 amino acids. The DNA read from the CDR3 is TGTGCCAGTAAATTGGCTATGACCCTTCCAGGCTATGGC. This sequence encodes CASKLAMTLPGYG. The complete CDR3 protein is CASKLAMTLPGYGYTF.

Ten or more counts support this clone. The CDR3 end is not reached by the read, which stops 3 residues before it; the germline J gene fills it in. The genes are TRBV7-9 and TRBJ2-1; 7 positions agree with TRBD2. Germline CDR1 SEHNR, CDR2 FQNEAQ (reference sequence). With V trimmed by 5 bases and J by 6 bases, 4 bases remained unmatched. The CDR3 extends over 13 amino acids. The CDR3 DNA, read in part, is TGTGCCAGCAGCCCCTCGGGGGGCAATGAG. Translation gives CASSPSGGNE. In full, the CDR3 is CASSPSGGNEQFF.

This clone was observed at least ten times. From the germline J gene comes the end of the CDR3, since the read stops 3 residues before it. The chain carries TRBV5-1 and TRBJ1-6, with 8 positions matching TRBD1. The CDR3 length is 16 residues. The junction had 10 bases not matched to a gene; V was cut back by 4 bases and J by 7 bases. Germline loops: CDR1 SGHRS, CDR2 YFSETQ. The DNA read from the CDR3 is TGCGCCAGCAGCACCCAGGCAGGACAGGGAAATTCACCC. Translating it yields CASSTQAGQGNSP. The full CDR3 reads CASSTQAGQGNSPLHF.

In its sample, this clone was seen many times. Coverage ceases 3 residues before the CDR3 finishes, and the germline J gene fills in the end. This chain joins TRBV12-3 or TRBV12-4 and TRBJ2-3; D call uncertain. The CDR3 has 14 amino acids. Trimming shortened V by 2 bases and J by 4 bases, and 10 bases separated the two germline ends. The CDR3 protein is CASSLFLLPDTQYF. Incomplete CDR3 DNA: TGTGCCAGCAGTTTATTTTTACTCCCAGATACG.

This clone was seen repeatedly, ten times or more. The sequenced CDR3 bases are TGCGCCAGCAGCTTGGAAGGCTTGAGGAACACCGGGGAG. Its protein is CASSLEGLRNTGE. The entire CDR3 is CASSLEGLRNTGELFF. The J gene is TRBJ2-2, the V gene TRBV5-1; no clear D gene. Sequencing ends 3 residues short of the CDR3 end; the germline J gene provides the rest. In germline, CDR1 is SGHRS, CDR2 YFSETQ. Trimming stripped 0 bases from V and 1 base from J, with 10 bases between. The CDR3 loop spans 16 amino acids. Complete variable domain (other parts from reference TRBV5-1 and TRBJ2-2): KAGVTQTPRYLIKTRGQQVTLSCSPISGHRSVSWYQQTPGQGLQFLFEYFSETQRNKGNFPGRFSGRQFSNSRSEMNVSTLELGDSALYLCASSLEGLRNTGELFFGEGSRLTVL.

This clone was detected a few times. The sequenced fragment ends 3 residues before the CDR3 boundary, so the rest is inferred from the germline J gene. The chain has TRBV11-3 and TRBJ2-1, with 10 bases that match TRBD2. The CDR3 is 15 residues long. The J segment lost 7 bases and the V segment lost 4 bases, leaving 7 bases of the junction unmatched. Germline V gene lookup returns CDR1 SGHNT and CDR2 YENEEA. CDR3 sequence: CASSSSSGGKNEQFF. The covered CDR3 bases are TGTGCCAGCAGCTCATCTAGCGGGGGCAAAAATGAG.

This clone has at least ten counts. The missing CDR3 end, 3 residues past where the read stops, is filled in from the germline J gene. The chain combines TRBV18 with TRBJ2-7; 7 bases align to TRBD1. Germline V gene data show CDR1 as KGHSH and CDR2 as LQKENI. The CDR3 consists of 12 residues. V dropped 8 bases and J dropped 2; count of bases not matched to a gene: 3. Partial CDR3 DNA: TGTGCCAGCGGGGACAGCCCCTACGAG. Its protein is CASGDSPYE. The whole CDR3 is CASGDSPYEQYF.

This clone was seen at least ten times. The read falls 3 residues short of the CDR3 end, and the missing part is taken from the germline J gene. This chain joins TRBV12-5 and TRBJ2-3; D possibly corresponds to TRBD1 (5 bases). V lost 7 bases and J 2 bases, leaving 13 bases between the germline ends. Germline CDR1 and CDR2: LGHNT and FRNRAP. The length of the CDR3 is 14 residues. CDR3 in amino acids: CASALDSHTDTQYF. The sequenced CDR3 bases are TGTGCTAGTGCCCTTGACAGTCACACAGATACG.

On this clone itself: The junction departs from the called germline gene at one end, perhaps through a read error. The CDR3 extends 3 residues past the end of the read, so its final part is completed from the germline J gene. This sequence joins TRBV20-1 and TRBJ1-2; the D is unclear. This CDR3 is built from 12 residues. Germline V lookup: CDR1 DFQATT, CDR2 SNEGSKA (reference sequence). CDR3: CSAGEGNYGYTF. The CDR3 bases that were read are TGCAGTGCTGGAGAGGGCAACTATGGC.

This clone has a count of ten or more. The missing CDR3 end, 3 residues past where the read stops, is filled in from the germline J gene. The genes are TRBV18 and TRBJ2-5; 12 bases fit TRBD1. The ends lost 6 bases at V and 5 bases at J; junction bases unmatched: 4. This CDR3 region has 14 residues. Germline values: CDR1 KGHSH, CDR2 LQKENI. The chain's CDR3 is CASSPGQGAETQYF. The covered CDR3 bases are TGTGCCAGCTCGCCGGGACAGGGGGCGGAGACC. The full variable domain, completed using reference TRBV18 and TRBJ2-5, is NAGVMQNPRHLVRRRGQEARLRCSPMKGHSHVYWYRQLPEEGLKFMVYLQKENIIDESGMPKERFSAEFPKEGPSILRIQQVVRGDSAAYFCASSPGQGAETQYFGPGTRLLVL.

This clone occurred many times. The read stops 3 residues short of the end of the CDR3; the missing end is completed from the germline J gene. The rearrangement uses TRBV10-3 and TRBJ1-5; D call uncertain. Trimming cost V 2 bases and J 9 bases, with 20 bases left between them. The CDR3 has 16 amino acids. Germline V gene lookup returns CDR1 ENHRY and CDR2 SYGVKD. CDR3 loop: CAISEGPMSADPPQHF. The part of the CDR3 DNA that was read is TGTGCCATCAGTGAGGGCCCAATGAGCGCCGATCCGCCC.

This clone has a handful of counts. CDR3 loop: CASTDRENQPQHF. The covered CDR3 bases are TGTGCCAGCACAGACAGGGAAAATCAGCCC. The chain couples TRBV2 to TRBJ1-5; 7 positions agree with TRBD1. The read stops 3 residues short of the end of the CDR3; the missing end is completed from the germline J gene. J was trimmed by 4 bases and V by 7 bases; bases with no gene match: 4. CDR1 is SNHLY, CDR2 FYNNEI, per germline. The CDR3 contains 13 residues.

For this clone: The read terminates 3 residues ahead of where the CDR3 ends, so the germline J gene completes it. J is TRBJ2-3 and V is TRBV20-1; tentatively, D is TRBD2 (6 bases). This CDR3 is built from 17 residues. Germline V gene sequence: CDR1 DFQATT, CDR2 SNEGSKA (reference sequence). CDR3 protein: CSARDPRPGRTNQPQYF. The part of the CDR3 DNA that was read is TGCAGTGCTAGAGACCCCCGGCCAGGGAGGACAAATCAGCCG.

This clone has more than one count but fewer than ten. Read sequence stops 3 residues before the CDR3 end, and the germline J gene provides the missing end. The chain employs TRBV5-1 and TRBJ1-3; tentatively, D is TRBD1 (6 bases). This CDR3 has 15 residues. With 2 bases removed from V and 0 bases from J, the gap between germline ends came to 9 bases. Germline V gene data show CDR1 as SGHRS and CDR2 as YFSETQ. CDR3 region: CASSLQGLSGNTIYF. CDR3 bases read: TGCGCCAGCAGCTTACAGGGCCTCTCTGGAAACACC. Variable domain in full (rest from reference TRBV5-1 and TRBJ1-3): KAGVTQTPRYLIKTRGQQVTLSCSPISGHRSVSWYQQTPGQGLQFLFEYFSETQRNKGNFPGRFSGRQFSNSRSEMNVSTLELGDSALYLCASSLQGLSGNTIYFGEGSWLTVV.

This clone showed up many times. From the germline J gene comes the end of the CDR3, since the read stops 3 residues before it. This sequence joins TRBV20-1 and TRBJ2-7, with 8 positions matching TRBD1. Germline V gene sequence: CDR1 DFQATT, CDR2 SNEGSKA (reference sequence). V trimming: 6 bases; J trimming: 2 bases; junction bases outside the gene matches: 9. The CDR3 runs 14 residues. CDR3 region: CSAGRTGSTYEQYF. The sequenced CDR3 bases are TGCAGTGCCGGAAGGACAGGGTCAACCTACGAG.

As for this clone: The read ends 3 residues shy of where the CDR3 ends; the end is completed using the germline J gene. The rearrangement uses TRBV5-4 and TRBJ2-7; 9 nucleotides line up with TRBD1. The CDR3 extends over 14 amino acids. In germline, CDR1 is SGHNT, CDR2 YYREEE (reference sequence). Losses at the gene ends were 4 bases for V and 4 bases for J; bases not matched to a gene: 6. CDR3 DNA, as far as it was read: TGTGCCAGCAGCGGGGGGACAGGGACTTACGAG. Translated: CASSGGTGTYE. The entire CDR3 sequence reads CASSGGTGTYEQYF.

The CDR3 DNA, read in part, is TGTGCCAGCAACGCAATCGGTCTGAACACTGAA. Protein sequence: CASNAIGLNTE. The full CDR3 reads CASNAIGLNTEAFF. V is TRBV25-1 and J is TRBJ1-1; D unresolved. The CDR3 extends 3 residues past the end of the read, so its final part is completed from the germline J gene. The germline V gene encodes CDR1 MGHDK and CDR2 SYGVNS. The ends were cut back, 7 bases at V and 0 bases at J, with 12 bases in the middle. The CDR3 sequence is 14 residues long. The entire variable domain, with the rest obtained from reference TRBV25-1 and TRBJ1-1, is as follows: EADIYQTPRYLVIGTGKKITLECSQTMGHDKMYWYQQDPGMELHLIHYSYGVNSTEKGDLSSESTVSRIRTEHFPLTLESARPSHTSQYLCASNAIGLNTEAFFGQGTRLTVV.

At least ten counts were recorded for this clone. Read coverage stops 3 residues before the CDR3 terminus; the germline J gene supplies the remainder. The chain joins TRBV2 to TRBJ2-1, with TRBD2 matching 7 bases. In germline, CDR1 is SNHLY, CDR2 FYNNEI. Trimming cost V 6 bases and J 0 bases; bases outside gene matches: 5. CDR3 length: 15 amino acids. CDR3 DNA (partial): TGTGCCAGCAGGCGACTAGCCGGCTCCTACAATGAG. It specifies CASRRLAGSYNE. In full, the CDR3 reads CASRRLAGSYNEQFF.

Ten or more counts support this clone. The sequence runs out 3 residues before the end of the CDR3; the remainder is reconstructed from the germline J gene. This chain uses TRBV6-4 with TRBJ2-3; D is uncertain. The CDR3 has 14 amino acids. Trimming left V 4 bases short and J 2 bases short, with 10 bases between. Germline assignment: CDR1 MRHNA and CDR2 SNTAGT. CDR3 bases read: TGTGCCAGCAGTGGCAGGCCGGACACAGATACG. It codes for CASSGRPDTDT. The whole CDR3 protein reads CASSGRPDTDTQYF.

This clone was seen ten or more times. The read halts 3 residues ahead of the CDR3 end, with the missing end drawn from the germline J gene. This chain links TRBV6-8 with TRBJ1-6; D gene uncertain. Trimming shortened V by 0 bases and J by 7 bases, and 7 bases separated the two germline ends. Germline V gene data show CDR1 as MNHGY and CDR2 as SAAAGT. This CDR3 comprises 14 residues. The CDR3 DNA, read in part, is TGTGCCAGCAGTTACTCGAGGCCGAATTCACCC. It codes for CASSYSRPNSP. The whole CDR3 reads CASSYSRPNSPLHF.

This clone has at least ten counts. The read finishes 3 residues shy of the CDR3 end, and the germline J gene is used to complete it. The chain uses TRBV5-1 and TRBJ2-3; 7 bases line up with TRBD2. This CDR3 spans 15 amino acids. V was pared by 5 bases and J by 2 bases, with 8 bases of the junction left unmatched. Germline CDR1 reads SGHRS; CDR2 reads YFSETQ. The DNA read from the CDR3 is TGCGCCAGCAGGCGCGGGAGACTCACCACAGATACG. It codes for CASRRGRLTTDT. The whole CDR3 region reads CASRRGRLTTDTQYF.

In this sample, this clone turned up many times. The DNA ends 3 residues before the CDR3 does, and the rest of the CDR3 is filled in from the germline J gene. The rearrangement uses TRBV7-3 and TRBJ2-2, with 7 bases lining up with TRBD1. CDR1 and CDR2 (germline): SGHTA, FQGTGA. The CDR3 loop spans 15 amino acids. The J segment lost 4 bases and the V segment lost 4 bases, leaving 6 bases of the junction unmatched. The CDR3 reads CASSSRQGSTGELFF. CDR3 bases read: TGTGCCAGCAGCTCAAGACAGGGTAGCACCGGGGAG.